This T cell receptor (beta chain) came from a study of CD8 T cells in Susac syndrome. On the study more broadly: When their blood was taken, patients with Susac syndrome were therapy-naive, taking corticosteroids, or taking intravenous immunoglobulin alone.

Concerning this clonotype itself: What it binds is unknown.

Findings and caveats of the study: Acknowledgment was made by the study that its TCR sequencing and HLA analysis involved a relatively small number of individuals.

RNA was extracted with the RNeasy kit, and a quantity of roughly 0.45 to 1 ug was reverse transcribed using random hexamers. TCRdb reprocessed the immunoSEQ multiplex PCR reads with MiXCR, giving one entry per CDR3 protein. The sample contains some 99,000 distinct CDR3 sequences, around 94% of which appear only once. With 6 bases clipped from V and 5 bases from J, the junction kept 11 bases outside the gene matches. This CDR3 region has 15 residues. Germline CDR1 and CDR2: DFQATT and SNEGSKA (reference sequence). The chain recombines TRBV20-1 with TRBJ2-1; TRBD1 matches 9 bases. Sequencing was carried out using CD4+ T cells from PBMCs. The sequence derives from a human donor with Susac syndrome. Here the CDR3 reads CSAPDRGRNHNEQFF. CDR3 DNA: TGCAGTGCCCCGGACAGGGGCCGAAACCACAATGAGCAGTTCTTC.